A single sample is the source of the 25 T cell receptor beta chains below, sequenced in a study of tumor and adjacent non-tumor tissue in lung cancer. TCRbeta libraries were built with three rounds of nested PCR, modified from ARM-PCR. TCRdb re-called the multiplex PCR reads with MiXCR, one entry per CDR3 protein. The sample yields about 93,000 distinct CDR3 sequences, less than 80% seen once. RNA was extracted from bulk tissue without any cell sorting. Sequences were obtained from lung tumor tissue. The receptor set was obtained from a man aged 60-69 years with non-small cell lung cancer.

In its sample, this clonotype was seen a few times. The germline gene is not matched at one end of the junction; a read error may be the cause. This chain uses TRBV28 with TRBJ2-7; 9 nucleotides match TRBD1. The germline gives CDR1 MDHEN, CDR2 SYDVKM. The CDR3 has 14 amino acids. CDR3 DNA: TGTGCCAGCAGTCCGACAGGGGGGCGGGACGAACAGTACTTC. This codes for CASSPTGGRDEQYF.

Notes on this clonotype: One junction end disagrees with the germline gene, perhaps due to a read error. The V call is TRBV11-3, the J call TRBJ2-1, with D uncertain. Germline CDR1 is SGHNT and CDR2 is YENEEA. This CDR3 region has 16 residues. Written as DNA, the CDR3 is TGTGGCAGCAGCCCCGCCCGGAGAATCTCCTACAATGAGCAGCTCTTC. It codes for CGSSPARRISYNEQLF.

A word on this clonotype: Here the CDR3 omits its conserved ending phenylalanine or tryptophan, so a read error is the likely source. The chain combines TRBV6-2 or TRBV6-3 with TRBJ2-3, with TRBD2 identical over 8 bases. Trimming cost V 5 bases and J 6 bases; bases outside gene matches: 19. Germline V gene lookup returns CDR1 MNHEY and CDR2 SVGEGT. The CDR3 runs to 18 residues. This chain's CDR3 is CASSTIPGQAGALDTQYL. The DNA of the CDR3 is TGTGCCAGCAGTACCATCCCGGGACAAGCGGGAGCCCTCGATACGCAGTATCTT.

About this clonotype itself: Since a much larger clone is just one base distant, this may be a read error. The CDR3 DNA reads TGTGCCAGCACCACCCCGCAGGAGTGGTACAATGGGCAGTTCTTC. Residues: CASTTPQEWYNGQFF. V and J are TRBV6-2 or TRBV6-3 and TRBJ2-1; D unclear. CDR1 and CDR2 (germline): MNHEY, SVGEGT. This CDR3 region has 15 residues.

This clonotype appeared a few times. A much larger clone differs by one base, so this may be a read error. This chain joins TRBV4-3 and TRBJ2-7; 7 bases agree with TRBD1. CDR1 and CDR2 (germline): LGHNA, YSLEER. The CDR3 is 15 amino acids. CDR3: CARSPLRTGSDEQYF. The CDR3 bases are TGCGCCAGAAGCCCACTCCGGACAGGCTCCGACGAGCAGTACTTC.

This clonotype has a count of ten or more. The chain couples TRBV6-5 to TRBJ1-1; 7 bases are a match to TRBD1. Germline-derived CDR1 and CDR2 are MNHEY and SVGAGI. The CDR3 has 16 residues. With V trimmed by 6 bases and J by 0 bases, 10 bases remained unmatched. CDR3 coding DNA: TGTGCCAGCAGCCTAGGGACAGTCACGATGAACACTGAAGCTTTCTTT. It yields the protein CASSLGTVTMNTEAFF.

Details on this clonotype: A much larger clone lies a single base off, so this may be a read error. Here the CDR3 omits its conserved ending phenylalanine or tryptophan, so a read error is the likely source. The CDR3: CSASTRQGSHEQYL. The CDR3, as DNA: TGCAGTGCTAGCACAAGACAGGGAAGCCACGAGCAGTACCTC. This chain joins TRBV20-1 and TRBJ2-7; TRBD1 aligns across 7 bases. The CDR3 totals 14 residues. J lost 5 bases, V lost 3 bases, and 10 bases had no gene match. Germline CDR1 reads DFQATT; CDR2 reads SNEGSKA (reference sequence).

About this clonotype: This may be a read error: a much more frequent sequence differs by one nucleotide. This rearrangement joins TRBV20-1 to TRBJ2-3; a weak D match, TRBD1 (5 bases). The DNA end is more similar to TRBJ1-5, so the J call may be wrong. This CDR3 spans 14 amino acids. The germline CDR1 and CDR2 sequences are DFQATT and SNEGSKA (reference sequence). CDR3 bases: TGCAGTGCTACTAGCGGGGGGGAAAAAGATACGCAGCATTTT. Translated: CSATSGGEKDTQHF.

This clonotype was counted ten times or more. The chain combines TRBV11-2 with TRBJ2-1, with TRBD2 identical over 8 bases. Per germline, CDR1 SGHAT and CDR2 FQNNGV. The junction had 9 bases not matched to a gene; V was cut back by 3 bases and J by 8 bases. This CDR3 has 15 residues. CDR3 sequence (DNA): TGTGCCAGCAGCTTCGGACTAGCTCTGTACGATGAGCAGTTCTTC. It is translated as CASSFGLALYDEQFF.

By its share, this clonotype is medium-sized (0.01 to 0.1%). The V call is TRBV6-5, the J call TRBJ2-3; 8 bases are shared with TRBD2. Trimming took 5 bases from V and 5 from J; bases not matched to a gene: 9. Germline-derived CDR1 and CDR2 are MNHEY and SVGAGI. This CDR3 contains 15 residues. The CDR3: CASSRAAGVVDTQYF. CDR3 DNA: TGTGCCAGCAGTCGTGCAGCGGGAGTAGTAGATACGCAGTATTTT.

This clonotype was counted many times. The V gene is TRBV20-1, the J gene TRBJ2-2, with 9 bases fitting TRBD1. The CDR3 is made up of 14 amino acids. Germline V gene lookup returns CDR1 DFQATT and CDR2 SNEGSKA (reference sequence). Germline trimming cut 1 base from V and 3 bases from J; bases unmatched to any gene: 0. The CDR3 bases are TGCAGTGCTAGAGGGACAGGGGACACCGGGGAGCTGTTTTTT. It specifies CSARGTGDTGELFF.

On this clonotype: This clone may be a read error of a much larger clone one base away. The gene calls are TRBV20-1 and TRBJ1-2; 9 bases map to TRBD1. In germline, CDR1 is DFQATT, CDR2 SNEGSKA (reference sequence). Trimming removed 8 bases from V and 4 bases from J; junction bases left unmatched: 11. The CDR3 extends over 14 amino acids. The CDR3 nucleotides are TGCAGTCCTGAAGACAGGGGGAAGGTCTATGGCTACACCTTC. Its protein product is CSPEDRGKVYGYTF.

CDR3 DNA sequence: TGTGCCGGCAACTTAGACAGGGGAATTCAACCCCAGCATTTT. Amino acid sequence: CAGNLDRGIQPQHF. This chain uses TRBV6-2 or TRBV6-3 with TRBJ1-5, with 8 bases matching TRBD1. Germline CDR1 MNHEY, CDR2 SVGEGT. Germline trimming cut 11 bases from V and 10 bases from J; bases unmatched to any gene: 16. This CDR3 comprises 14 residues.

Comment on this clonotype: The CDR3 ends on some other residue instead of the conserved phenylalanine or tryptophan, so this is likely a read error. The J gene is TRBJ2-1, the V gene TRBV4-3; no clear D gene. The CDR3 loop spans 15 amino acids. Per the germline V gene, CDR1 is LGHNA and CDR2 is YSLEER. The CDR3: CASSLVLSSYNEQFI. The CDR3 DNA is TGCGCCAGCAGCCTGGTCCTGAGCTCCTATAATGAGCAGTTCATC.

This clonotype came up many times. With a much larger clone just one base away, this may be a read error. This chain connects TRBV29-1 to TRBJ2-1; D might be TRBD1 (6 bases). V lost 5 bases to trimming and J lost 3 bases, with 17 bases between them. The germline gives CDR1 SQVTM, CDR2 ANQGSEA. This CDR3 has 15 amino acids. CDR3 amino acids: CSVYAQGYFYNEQFF. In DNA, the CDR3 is TGCAGCGTTTACGCACAGGGCTACTTCTACAATGAGCAGTTCTTC.

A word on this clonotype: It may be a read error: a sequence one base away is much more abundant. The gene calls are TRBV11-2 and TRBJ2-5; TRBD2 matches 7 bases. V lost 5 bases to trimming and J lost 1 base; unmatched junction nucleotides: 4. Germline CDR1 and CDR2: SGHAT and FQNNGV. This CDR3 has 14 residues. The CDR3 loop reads CASSQLASQETQYF. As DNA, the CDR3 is TGTGCCAGCAGCCAACTAGCGTCCCAAGAGACCCAGTACTTC.

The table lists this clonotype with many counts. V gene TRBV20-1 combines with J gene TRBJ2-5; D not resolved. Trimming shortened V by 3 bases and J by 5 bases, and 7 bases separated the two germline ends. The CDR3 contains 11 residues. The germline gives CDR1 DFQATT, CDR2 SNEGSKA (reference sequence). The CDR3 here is CSARSAETQYF. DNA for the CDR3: TGCAGTGCTAGGAGTGCGGAGACCCAGTACTTC.

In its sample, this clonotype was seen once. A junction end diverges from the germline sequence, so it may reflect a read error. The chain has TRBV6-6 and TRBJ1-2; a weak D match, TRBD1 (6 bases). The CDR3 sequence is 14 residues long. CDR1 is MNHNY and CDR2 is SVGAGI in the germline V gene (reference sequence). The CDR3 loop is CAIRKGDSNYGYTF. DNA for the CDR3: TGTGCCATCAGAAAGGGGGATTCCAACTATGGATACACCTTC.

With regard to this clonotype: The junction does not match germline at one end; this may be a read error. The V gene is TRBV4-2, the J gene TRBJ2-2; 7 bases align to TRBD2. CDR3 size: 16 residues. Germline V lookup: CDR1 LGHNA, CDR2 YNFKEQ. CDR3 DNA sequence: TGTGCCAGCAGCCAGCAAGCGGGAAGAAACACCGGGGACCTGTTTTTT. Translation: CASSQQAGRNTGDLFF.

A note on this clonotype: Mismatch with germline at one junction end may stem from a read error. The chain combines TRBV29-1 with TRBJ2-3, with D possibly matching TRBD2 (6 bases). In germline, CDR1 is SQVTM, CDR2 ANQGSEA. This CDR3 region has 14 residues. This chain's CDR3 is CSIEGTSFGDTQYF. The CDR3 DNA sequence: TGCAGCATTGAGGGGACTTCTTTTGGTGATACGCAGTATTTT.

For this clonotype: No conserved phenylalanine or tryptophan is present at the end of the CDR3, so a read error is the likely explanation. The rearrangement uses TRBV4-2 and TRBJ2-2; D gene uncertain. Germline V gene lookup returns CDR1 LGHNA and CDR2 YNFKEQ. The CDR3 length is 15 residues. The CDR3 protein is CASSATAENTGELFS. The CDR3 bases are TGTGCTAGCAGCGCAACGGCGGAGAACACCGGGGAGCTGTTTTCT.

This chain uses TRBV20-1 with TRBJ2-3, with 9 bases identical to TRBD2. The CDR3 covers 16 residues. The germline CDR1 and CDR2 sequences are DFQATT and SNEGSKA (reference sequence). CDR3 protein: CGVRDNLAGLTDTQYF. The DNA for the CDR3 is TGCGGTGTTAGAGATAACCTAGCGGGGCTCACAGATACGCAGTATTTT.

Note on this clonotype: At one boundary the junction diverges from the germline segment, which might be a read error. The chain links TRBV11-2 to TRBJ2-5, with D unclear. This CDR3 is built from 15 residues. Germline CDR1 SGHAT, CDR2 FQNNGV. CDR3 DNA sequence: TGTCCCAGCAACTTAGTCCCCCCAGGATCAGAGACCCAGTACTTC. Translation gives CPSNLVPPGSETQYF.

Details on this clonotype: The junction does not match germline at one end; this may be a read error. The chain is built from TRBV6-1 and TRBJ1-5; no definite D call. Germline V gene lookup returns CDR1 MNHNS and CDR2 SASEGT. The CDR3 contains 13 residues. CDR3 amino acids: CASRNPRDQPHHF. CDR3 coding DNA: TGTGCCAGCAGGAATCCTCGGGATCAGCCCCACCATTTT.

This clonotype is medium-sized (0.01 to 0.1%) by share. In nucleotides, the CDR3 is TGTGCCAGCAGCCTTACAAACAGTGAAAAACTGTTTTTT. Its protein product is CASSLTNSEKLFF. This chain links TRBV11-2 with TRBJ1-4; D unresolved. This CDR3 contains 13 residues. Trimming took off 5 bases at V and 7 bases at J, with 11 bases between the two ends. Germline assignment: CDR1 SGHAT and CDR2 FQNNGV.